The sequence of this TCR beta chain was determined in a study of CD8+CD57+ T cells in acquired aplastic anemia. Study at large: Mean DNA quantity obtained from sorted CD4+ and CD8+ cells was around 2.9 ug. Read counts for CD4+ cells (from healthy donors) averaged roughly 10 million.

General study findings and limits: Between patients and controls, twenty-nine CD8+ CDR3 sequences were found in common. Patients versus controls showed no significant CD8+ Simpson's diversity difference.

V dropped 1 base and J dropped 0 bases, with 15 bases sitting between them. The CDR3 length is 17 residues. Germline V CDR1 and CDR2: SGHDN, FVKESK. CDR3 and TCR beta VDJ profiling relied on a genomic DNA template. TCRdb called the reads again in MiXCR, with one record for every CDR3 protein. The repertoire holds fewer than 250,000 distinct CDR3 sequences, with around 50% as singletons. As for this clonotype: Its target is not known.

Sequenced: sorted CD4+, CD8+, or CD8+CD57+ T cells (not recorded which) from PBMCs. The source of this sequence is a human donor in good health, serving as a control. This chain uses TRBV14 with TRBJ1-2, with TRBD1 as a possible D gene (6 bases). The CDR3 is CASSQGLGHGPNYGYTF. Here the CDR3 DNA reads TGTGCCAGCAGCCAAGGTCTGGGACACGGACCTAACTATGGCTACACCTTC.